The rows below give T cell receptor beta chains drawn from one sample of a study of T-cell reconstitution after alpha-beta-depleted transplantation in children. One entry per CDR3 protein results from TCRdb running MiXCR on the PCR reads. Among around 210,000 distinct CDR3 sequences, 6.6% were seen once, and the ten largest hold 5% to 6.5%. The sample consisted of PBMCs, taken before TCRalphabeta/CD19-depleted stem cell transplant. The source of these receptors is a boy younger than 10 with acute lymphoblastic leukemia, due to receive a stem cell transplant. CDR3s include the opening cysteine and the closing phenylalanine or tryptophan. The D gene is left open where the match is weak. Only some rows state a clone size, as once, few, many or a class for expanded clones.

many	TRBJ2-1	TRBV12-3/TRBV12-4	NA	TGTGCCAGCAGTGCCCTTGGAGGGGATGAGCAGTTCTTC	CASSALGGDEQFF
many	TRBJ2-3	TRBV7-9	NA	TGTGCCAGCAGCTATGGGGTGAGAGATACGCAGTATTTT	CASSYGVRDTQYF
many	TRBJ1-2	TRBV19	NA	TGTGCCAGTAGAAGGGACATTAACTATGGCTACACCTTC	CASRRDINYGYTF
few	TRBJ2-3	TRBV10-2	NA	TGCGCCAGCAGTGTCAAAGAGGTTCCAGATACGCAGTATTTT	CASSVKEVPDTQYF
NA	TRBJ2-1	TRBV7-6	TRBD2	TGTGCCAGCAGACGGACTAGCGGGACCTCCAGGGACCAGTTCTTC	CASRRTSGTSRDQFF
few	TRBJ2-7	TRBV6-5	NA	TGTGCCAGCAGTACCGGGGATACGGGCTACGAGCAGTACTTC	CASSTGDTGYEQYF
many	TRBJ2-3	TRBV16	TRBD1	TGTGCCAGCAGCCAAGTGAAGGGACAGGGAACGGGAACAGATACGCAGTATTTT	CASSQVKGQGTGTDTQYF
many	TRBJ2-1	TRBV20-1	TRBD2	TGCAGTGCTAGAATAGCGGGGGGGGTCGGGACTTTCTTC	CSARIAGGVGTFF
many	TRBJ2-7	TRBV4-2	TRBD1	TGTGCCAGCAGCCAGAGGGACAGGGACTACGAGCAGTACTTC	CASSQRDRDYEQYF
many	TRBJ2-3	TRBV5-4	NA	TGTGCCAGCAGCTTGGCCGGCGTTACAGATACGCAGTATTTT	CASSLAGVTDTQYF
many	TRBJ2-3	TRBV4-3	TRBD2	TGCGCCAGCAGCCAAGGAGTCGAAGGCGGGAGGGCCACAGATACGCAGTATTTT	CASSQGVEGGRATDTQYF
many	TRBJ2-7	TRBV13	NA	TGTGCCAGCAGCTTATCCATCCACTACGAGCAGTACTTC	CASSLSIHYEQYF
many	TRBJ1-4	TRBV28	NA	TGTGCCAGCAGCCCCATTTCGACTAATGAAAAACTGTTTTTT	CASSPISTNEKLFF
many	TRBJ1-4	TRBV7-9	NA	TGTGCCAGCAGCCCCGATTTAGCATCAACTAATGAAAAACTGTTTTTT	CASSPDLASTNEKLFF
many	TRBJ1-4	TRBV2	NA	TGTGCCAGCACCCGTTATACAACTAATGAAAAACTGTTTTTT	CASTRYTTNEKLFF